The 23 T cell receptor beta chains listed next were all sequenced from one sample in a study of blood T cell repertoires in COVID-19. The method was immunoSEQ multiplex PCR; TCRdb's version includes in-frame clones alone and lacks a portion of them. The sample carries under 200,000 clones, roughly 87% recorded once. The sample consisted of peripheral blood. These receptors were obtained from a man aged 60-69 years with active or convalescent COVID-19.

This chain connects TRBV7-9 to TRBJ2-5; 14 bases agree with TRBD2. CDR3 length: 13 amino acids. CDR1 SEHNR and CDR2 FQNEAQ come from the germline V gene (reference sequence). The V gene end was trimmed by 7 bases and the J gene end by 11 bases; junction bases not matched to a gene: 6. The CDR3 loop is CASTGLAGVSQYF. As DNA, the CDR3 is TGTGCCAGCACGGGACTAGCGGGGGTCAGTCAGTACTTC.

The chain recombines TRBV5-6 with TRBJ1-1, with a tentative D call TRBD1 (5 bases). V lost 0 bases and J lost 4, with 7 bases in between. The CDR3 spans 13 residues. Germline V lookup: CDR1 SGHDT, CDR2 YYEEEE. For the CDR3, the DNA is TGTGCCAGCAGCTTGGGTGGGGCCACTGAAGCTTTCTTT. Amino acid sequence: CASSLGGATEAFF.

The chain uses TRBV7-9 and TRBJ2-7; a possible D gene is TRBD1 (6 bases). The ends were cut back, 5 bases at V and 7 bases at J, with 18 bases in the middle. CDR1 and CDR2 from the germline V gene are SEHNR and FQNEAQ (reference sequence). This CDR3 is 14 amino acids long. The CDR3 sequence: CASSPPGELTEQYF. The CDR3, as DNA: TGTGCCAGCAGCCCACCAGGGGAACTCACGGAGCAGTACTTC.

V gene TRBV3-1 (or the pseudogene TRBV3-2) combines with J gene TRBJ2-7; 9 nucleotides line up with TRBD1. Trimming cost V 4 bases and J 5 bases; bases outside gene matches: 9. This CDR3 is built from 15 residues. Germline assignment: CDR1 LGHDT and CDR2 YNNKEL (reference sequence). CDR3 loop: CASSPTGTGRDEQYF. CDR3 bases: TGTGCCAGCAGCCCAACGGGGACAGGGCGGGACGAGCAGTACTTC.

The CDR3 protein is CASSPKMGGGNTIYF. CDR3 in DNA: TGTGCCAGCAGCCCAAAAATGGGGGGTGGAAACACCATATATTTT. The chain carries TRBV11-2 and TRBJ1-3; D perhaps matches TRBD1 (5 bases). The CDR3 covers 15 residues. V lost 5 bases to trimming and J lost 3 bases, with 14 bases between them. The V gene's germline CDR1 is SGHAT and CDR2 FQNNGV.

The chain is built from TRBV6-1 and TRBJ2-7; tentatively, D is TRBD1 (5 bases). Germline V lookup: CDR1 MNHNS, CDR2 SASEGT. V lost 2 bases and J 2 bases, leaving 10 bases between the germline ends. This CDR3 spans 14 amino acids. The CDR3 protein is CASSESWGPYEQYF. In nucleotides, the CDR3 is TGTGCCAGCAGTGAATCGTGGGGCCCCTACGAGCAGTACTTC.

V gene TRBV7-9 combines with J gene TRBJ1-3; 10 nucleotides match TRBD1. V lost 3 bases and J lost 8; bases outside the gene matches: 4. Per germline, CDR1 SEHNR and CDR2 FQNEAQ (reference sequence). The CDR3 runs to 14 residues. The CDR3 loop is CASSFRTGGDTIYF. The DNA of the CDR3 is TGTGCCAGCAGCTTCCGGACAGGGGGAGACACCATATATTTT.

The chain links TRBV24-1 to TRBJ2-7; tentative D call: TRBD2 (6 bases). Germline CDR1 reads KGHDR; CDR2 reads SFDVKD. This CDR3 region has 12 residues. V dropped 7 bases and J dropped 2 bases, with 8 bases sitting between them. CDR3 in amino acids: CATRRDPYEQYF. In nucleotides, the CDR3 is TGTGCCACCAGGCGGGATCCCTACGAGCAGTACTTC.

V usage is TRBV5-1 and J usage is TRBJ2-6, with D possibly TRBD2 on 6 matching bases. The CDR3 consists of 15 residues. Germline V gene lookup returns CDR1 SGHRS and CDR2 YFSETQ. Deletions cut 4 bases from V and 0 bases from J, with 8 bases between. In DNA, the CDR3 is TGCGCCAGCAGCGCGGGAAGCTCTGGGGCCAACGTCCTGACTTTC. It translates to CASSAGSSGANVLTF.

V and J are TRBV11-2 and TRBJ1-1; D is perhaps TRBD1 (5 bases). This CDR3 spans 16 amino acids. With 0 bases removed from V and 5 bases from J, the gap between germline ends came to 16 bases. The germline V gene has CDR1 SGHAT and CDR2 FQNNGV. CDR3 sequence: CASSLESPGGGTEAFF. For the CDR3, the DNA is TGTGCCAGCAGCTTAGAATCCCCCGGGGGGGGAACTGAAGCTTTCTTT.

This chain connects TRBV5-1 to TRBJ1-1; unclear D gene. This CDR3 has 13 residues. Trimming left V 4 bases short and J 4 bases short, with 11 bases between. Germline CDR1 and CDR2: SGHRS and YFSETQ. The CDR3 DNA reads TGCGCCAGCAGCCTCAAGGAGAGCACTGAAGCTTTCTTT. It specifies CASSLKESTEAFF. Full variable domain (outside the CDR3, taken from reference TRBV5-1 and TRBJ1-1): KAGVTQTPRYLIKTRGQQVTLSCSPISGHRSVSWYQQTPGQGLQFLFEYFSETQRNKGNFPGRFSGRQFSNSRSEMNVSTLELGDSALYLCASSLKESTEAFFGQGTRLTVV.

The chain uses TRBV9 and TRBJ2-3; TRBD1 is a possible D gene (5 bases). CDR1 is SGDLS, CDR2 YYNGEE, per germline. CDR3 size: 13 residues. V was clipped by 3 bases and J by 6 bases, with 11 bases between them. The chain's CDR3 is CASSAPNRDTQYF. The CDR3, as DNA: TGTGCCAGCAGCGCCCCGAACAGGGATACGCAGTATTTT.

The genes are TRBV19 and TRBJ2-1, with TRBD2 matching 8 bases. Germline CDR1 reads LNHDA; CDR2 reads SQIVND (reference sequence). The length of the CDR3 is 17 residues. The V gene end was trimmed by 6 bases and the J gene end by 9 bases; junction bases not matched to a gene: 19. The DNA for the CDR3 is TGTGCCAGTAGCTTCCTCCCAGGGCGGGGGGTCGGTGGTGAGCAGTTCTTC. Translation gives CASSFLPGRGVGGEQFF.

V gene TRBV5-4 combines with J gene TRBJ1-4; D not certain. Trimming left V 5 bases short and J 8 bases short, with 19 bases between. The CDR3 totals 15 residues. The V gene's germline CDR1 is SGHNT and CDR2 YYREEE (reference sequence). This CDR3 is CASSTAGFGGEKLFF. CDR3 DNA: TGTGCCAGCAGTACCGCGGGGTTTGGTGGAGAAAAACTGTTTTTT. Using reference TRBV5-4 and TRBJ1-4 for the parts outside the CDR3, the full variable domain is ETGVTQSPTHLIKTRGQQVTLRCSSQSGHNTVSWYQQALGQGPQFIFQYYREEENGRGNFPPRFSGLQFPNYSSELNVNALELDDSALYLCASSTAGFGGEKLFFGSGTQLSVL.

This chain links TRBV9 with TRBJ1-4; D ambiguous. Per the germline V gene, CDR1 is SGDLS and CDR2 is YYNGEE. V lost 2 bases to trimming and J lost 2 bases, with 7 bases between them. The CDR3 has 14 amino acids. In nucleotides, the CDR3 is TGTGCCAGCAGCGTCGGTCTGACTAATGAAAAACTGTTTTTT. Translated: CASSVGLTNEKLFF.

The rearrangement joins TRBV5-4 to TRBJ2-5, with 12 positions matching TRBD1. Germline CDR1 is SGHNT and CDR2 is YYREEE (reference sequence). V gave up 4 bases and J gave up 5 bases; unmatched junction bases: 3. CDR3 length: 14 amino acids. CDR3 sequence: CASSGTGGEETQYF. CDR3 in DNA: TGTGCCAGCAGCGGGACAGGGGGCGAGGAGACCCAGTACTTC.

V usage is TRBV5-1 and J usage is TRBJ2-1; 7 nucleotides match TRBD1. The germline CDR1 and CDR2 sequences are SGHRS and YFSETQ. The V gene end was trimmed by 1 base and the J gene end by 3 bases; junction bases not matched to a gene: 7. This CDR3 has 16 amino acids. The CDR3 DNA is TGCGCCAGCAGCTTGTCACTTCCAGGGGGCTACAATGAGCAGTTCTTC. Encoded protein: CASSLSLPGGYNEQFF.

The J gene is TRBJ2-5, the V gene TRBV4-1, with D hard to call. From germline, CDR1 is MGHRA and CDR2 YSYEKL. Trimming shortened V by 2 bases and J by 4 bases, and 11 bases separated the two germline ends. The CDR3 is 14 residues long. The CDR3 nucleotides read TGCGCCAGCAGCCAACAGGATACGGCAGAGACCCAGTACTTC. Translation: CASSQQDTAETQYF.

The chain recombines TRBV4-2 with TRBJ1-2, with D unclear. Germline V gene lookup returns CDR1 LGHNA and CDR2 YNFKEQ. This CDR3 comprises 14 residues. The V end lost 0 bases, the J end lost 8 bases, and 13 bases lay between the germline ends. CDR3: CASSQDNGRGGYTF. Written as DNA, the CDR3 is TGTGCCAGCAGCCAAGATAACGGTAGAGGCGGCTACACCTTC.

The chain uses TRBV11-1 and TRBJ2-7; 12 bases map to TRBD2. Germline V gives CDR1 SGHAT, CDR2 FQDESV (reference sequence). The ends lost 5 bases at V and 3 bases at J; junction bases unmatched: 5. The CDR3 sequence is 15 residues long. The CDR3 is CASSLRLAGDYEQYF. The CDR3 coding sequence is TGTGCCAGCAGCCTGCGACTAGCGGGGGACTACGAGCAGTACTTC.

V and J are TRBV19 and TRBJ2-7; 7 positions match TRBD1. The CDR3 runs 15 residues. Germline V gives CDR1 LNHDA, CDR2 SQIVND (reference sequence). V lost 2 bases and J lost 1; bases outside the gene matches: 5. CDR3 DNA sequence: TGTGCCAGTAGTATATTGGCAGGGGGTTCCTACGAGCAGTACTTC. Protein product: CASSILAGGSYEQYF.

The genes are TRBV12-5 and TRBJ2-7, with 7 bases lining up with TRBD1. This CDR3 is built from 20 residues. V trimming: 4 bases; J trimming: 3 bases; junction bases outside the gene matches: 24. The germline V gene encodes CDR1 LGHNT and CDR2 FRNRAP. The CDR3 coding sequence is TGTGCTAGTGGTTCCACCGAGGGCCGGGCCGTCGGACAGGAACTCTACGAGCAGTACTTC. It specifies CASGSTEGRAVGQELYEQYF. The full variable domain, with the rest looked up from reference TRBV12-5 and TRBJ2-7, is DARVTQTPRHKVTEMGQEVTMRCQPILGHNTVFWYRQTMMQGLELLAYFRNRAPLDDSGMPKDRFSAEMPDATLATLKIQPSEPRDSAVYFCASGSTEGRAVGQELYEQYFGPGTRLTVT.

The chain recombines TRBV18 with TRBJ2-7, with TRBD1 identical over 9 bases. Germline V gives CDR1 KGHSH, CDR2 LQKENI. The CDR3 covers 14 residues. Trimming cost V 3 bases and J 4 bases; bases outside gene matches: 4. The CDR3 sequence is CASSPDRGIYEQYF. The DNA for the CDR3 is TGTGCCAGCTCACCGGACAGGGGCATTTACGAGCAGTACTTC.